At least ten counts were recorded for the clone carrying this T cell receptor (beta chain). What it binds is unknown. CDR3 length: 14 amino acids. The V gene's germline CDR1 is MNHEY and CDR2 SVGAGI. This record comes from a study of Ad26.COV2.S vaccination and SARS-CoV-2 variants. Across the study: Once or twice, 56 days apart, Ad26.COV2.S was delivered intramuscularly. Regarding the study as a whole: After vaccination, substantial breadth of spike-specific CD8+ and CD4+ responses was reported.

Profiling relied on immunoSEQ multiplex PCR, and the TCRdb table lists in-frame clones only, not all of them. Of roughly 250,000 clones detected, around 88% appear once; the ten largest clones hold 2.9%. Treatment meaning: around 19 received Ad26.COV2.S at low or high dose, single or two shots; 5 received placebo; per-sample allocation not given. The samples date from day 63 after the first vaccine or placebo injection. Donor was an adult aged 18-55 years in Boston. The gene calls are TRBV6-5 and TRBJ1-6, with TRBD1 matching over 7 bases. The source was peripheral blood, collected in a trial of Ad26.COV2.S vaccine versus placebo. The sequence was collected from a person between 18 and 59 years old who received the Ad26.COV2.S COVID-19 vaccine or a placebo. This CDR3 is CAAGGRSYNSPLHF. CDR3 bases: TGTGCTGCAGGGGGGCGGTCCTATAATTCACCCCTCCACTTT.